This T cell receptor (beta chain) was obtained from a study of T cell responses to AZD1222 COVID-19 vaccine. Study-level results: Clonal diversity was possibly underestimated, and the donors were mostly white British, with more females. Spike-specific TCR depth and breadth grew after two AZD1222 doses.

Germline lookup yields CDR1 GTSNPN and CDR2 SVGIG (reference sequence). The length of the CDR3 is 15 residues. Deletions cut 5 bases from V and 5 bases from J, with 19 bases between. As for this clone: Its antigen remains unknown.

Only in-frame clones appear in the TCRdb table, and some are missing; sequencing was by immunoSEQ multiplex PCR. The sample yields some 180,000 clones, around 90% seen once. The TCR was taken from an adult who received the MenACWY meningococcal vaccine as a control. The gene calls are TRBV30 and TRBJ1-5; D gene ambiguous. The sequences come from peripheral blood, collected 28 days after the second dose of the MenACWY control vaccine. CDR3 amino acids: CAWSKPGEGHQPQHF. The CDR3 bases are TGTGCCTGGTCTAAACCCGGGGAAGGGCATCAGCCCCAGCATTTT.